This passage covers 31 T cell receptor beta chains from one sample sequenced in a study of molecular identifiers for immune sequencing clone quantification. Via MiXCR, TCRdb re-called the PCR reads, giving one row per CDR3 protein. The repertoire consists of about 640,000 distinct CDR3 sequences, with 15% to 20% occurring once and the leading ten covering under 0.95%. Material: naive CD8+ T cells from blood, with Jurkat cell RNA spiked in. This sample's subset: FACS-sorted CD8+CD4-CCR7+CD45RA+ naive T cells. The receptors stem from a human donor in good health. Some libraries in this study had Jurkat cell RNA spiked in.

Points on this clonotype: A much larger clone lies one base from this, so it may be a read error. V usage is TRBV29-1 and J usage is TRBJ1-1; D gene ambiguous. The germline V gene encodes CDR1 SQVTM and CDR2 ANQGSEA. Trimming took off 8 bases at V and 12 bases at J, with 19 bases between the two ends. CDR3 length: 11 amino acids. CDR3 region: CSCNPWDRTFF. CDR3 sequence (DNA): TGCAGCTGTAATCCCTGGGATCGAACTTTCTTT.

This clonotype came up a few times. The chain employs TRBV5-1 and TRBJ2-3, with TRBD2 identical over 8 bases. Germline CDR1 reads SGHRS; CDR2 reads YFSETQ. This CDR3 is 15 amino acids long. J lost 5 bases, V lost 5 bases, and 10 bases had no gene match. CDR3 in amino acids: CASRSRGGLLDTQYF. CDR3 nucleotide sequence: TGCGCCAGCAGGTCTCGGGGGGGCCTATTAGATACGCAGTATTTT.

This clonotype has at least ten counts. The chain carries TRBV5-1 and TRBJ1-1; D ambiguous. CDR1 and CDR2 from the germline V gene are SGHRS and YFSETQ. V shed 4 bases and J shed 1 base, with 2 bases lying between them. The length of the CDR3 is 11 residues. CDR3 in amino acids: CASSENTEAFF. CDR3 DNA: TGCGCCAGCAGCGAGAACACTGAAGCTTTCTTT. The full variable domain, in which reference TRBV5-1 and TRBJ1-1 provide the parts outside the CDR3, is KAGVTQTPRYLIKTRGQQVTLSCSPISGHRSVSWYQQTPGQGLQFLFEYFSETQRNKGNFPGRFSGRQFSNSRSEMNVSTLELGDSALYLCASSENTEAFFGQGTRLTVV.

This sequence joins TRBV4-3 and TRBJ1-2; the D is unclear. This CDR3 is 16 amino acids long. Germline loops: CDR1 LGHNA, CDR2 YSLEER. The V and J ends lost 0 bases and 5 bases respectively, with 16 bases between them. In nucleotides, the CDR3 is TGCGCCAGCAGCCAAGATAGGATGGCGGGCTGGTATGGCTACACCTTC. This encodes CASSQDRMAGWYGYTF.

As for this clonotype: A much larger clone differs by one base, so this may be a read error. CDR3 protein: CASSQDWTGEHEQYF. The CDR3 nucleotides read TGCGCCAGCAGCCAAGATTGGACAGGGGAACACGAGCAGTACTTC. V gene TRBV4-3 combines with J gene TRBJ2-7; TRBD1 aligns across 9 bases. There are 15 residues in the CDR3. From germline, CDR1 is LGHNA and CDR2 YSLEER. Trimming at V came to 0 bases and at J to 5 bases, leaving 5 bases not matched to a gene.

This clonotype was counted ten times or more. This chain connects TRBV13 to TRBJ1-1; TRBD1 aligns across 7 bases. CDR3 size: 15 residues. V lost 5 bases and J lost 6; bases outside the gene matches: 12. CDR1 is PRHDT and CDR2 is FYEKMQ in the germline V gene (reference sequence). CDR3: CASSETGSRGAEAFF. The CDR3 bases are TGTGCCAGCAGCGAGACGGGTTCCAGGGGGGCTGAAGCTTTCTTT.

The CDR3 is CASSVEVGQGNTIYF. The CDR3 DNA sequence: TGTGCCAGCAGCGTAGAGGTCGGACAGGGCAACACCATATATTTT. The chain couples TRBV9 to TRBJ1-3, with 8 bases fitting TRBD1. Germline loops: CDR1 SGDLS, CDR2 YYNGEE. The CDR3 has 15 residues. V gave up 0 bases and J gave up 7 bases; unmatched junction bases: 6.

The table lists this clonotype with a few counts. CDR3 in amino acids: CASSLVAGRASYNEQFF. CDR3 bases: TGTGCCAGCAGCTTAGTGGCCGGGAGGGCCTCCTACAATGAGCAGTTCTTC. The chain links TRBV7-6 to TRBJ2-1; 8 bases align to TRBD2. Germline V CDR1 and CDR2: SGHVS, FNYEAQ. The CDR3 consists of 17 residues. V shed 1 base, J shed 0 bases, and the junction held 5 bases outside the gene matches.

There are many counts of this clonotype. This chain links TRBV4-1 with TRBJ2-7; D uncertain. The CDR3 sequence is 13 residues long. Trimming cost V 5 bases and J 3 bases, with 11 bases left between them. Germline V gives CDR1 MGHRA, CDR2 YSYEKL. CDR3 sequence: CASSKNTDYEQYF. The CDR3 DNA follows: TGCGCCAGCAGCAAGAATACTGACTACGAGCAGTACTTC.

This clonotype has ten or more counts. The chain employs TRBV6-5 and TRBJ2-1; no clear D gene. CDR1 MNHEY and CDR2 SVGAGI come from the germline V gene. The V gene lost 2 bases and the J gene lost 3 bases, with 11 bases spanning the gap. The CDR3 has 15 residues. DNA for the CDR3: TGTGCCAGCAGTTACGACTCCATAGACTACAATGAGCAGTTCTTC. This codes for CASSYDSIDYNEQFF.

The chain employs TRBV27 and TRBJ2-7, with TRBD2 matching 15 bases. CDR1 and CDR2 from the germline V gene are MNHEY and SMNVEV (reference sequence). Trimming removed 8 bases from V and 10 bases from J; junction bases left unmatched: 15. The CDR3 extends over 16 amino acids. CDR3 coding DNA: TGTGCCAGCGGTTCCTCCGGGACTAGCGGGAGGTGGGACCAGTACTTC. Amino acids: CASGSSGTSGRWDQYF.

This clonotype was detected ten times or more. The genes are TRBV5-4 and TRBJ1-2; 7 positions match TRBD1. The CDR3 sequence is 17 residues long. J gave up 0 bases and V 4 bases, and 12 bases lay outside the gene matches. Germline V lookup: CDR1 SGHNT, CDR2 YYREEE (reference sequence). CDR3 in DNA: TGTGCCAGCAGCATGACAGGGCTGGGGCCTACTAACTATGGCTACACCTTC. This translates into CASSMTGLGPTNYGYTF.

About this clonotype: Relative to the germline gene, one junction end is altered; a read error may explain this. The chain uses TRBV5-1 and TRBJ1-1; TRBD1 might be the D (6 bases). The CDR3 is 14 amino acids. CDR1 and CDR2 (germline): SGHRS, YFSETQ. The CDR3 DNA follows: TGCGCCGGCAGCTTGCGCCGGGGGGCCACTGAAGCTTTCTTT. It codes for CAGSLRRGATEAFF.

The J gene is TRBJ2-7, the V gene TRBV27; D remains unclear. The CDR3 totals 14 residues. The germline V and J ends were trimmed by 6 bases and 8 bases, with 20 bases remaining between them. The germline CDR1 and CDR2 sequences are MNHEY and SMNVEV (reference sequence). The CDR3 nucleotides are TGTGCCAGCAGCCCAGGCGAAGGATTTACGAAGCAGTACTTC. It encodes CASSPGEGFTKQYF.

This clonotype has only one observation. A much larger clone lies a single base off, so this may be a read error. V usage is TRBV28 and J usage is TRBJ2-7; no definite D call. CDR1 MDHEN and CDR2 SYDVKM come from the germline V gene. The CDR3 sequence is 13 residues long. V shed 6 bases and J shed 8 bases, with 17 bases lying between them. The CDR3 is CASSPHWSDKQYF. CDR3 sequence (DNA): TGTGCCAGCAGCCCCCATTGGTCCGACAAGCAGTACTTC.

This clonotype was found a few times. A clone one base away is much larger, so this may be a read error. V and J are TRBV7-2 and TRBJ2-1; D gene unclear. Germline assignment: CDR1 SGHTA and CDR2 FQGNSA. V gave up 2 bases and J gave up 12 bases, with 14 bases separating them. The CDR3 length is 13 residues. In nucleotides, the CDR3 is TGTGCCAGCAGCTTATACCGATTATTTGGGCAGTTCTTC. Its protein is CASSLYRLFGQFF. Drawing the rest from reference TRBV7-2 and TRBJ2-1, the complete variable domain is GAGVSQSPSNKVTEKGKDVELRCDPISGHTALYWYRQSLGQGLEFLIYFQGNSAPDKSGLPSDRFSAERTGGSVSTLTIQRTQQEDSAVYLCASSLYRLFGQFFGPGTRLTVL.

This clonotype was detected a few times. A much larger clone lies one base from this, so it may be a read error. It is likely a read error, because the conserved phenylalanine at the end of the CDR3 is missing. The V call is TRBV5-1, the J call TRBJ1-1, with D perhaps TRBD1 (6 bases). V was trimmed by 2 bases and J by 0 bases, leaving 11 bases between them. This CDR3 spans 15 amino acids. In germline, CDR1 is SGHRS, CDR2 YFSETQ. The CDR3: CASSFSQGMNTEAFL. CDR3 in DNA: TGCGCCAGCAGCTTTTCCCAGGGGATGAACACTGAAGCTTTCCTT.

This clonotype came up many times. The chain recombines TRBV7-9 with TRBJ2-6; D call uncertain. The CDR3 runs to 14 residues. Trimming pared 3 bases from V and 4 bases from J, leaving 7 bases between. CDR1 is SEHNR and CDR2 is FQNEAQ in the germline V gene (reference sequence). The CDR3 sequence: CASSFTEGANVLTF. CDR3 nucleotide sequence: TGTGCCAGCAGCTTTACAGAGGGGGCCAACGTCCTGACTTTC.

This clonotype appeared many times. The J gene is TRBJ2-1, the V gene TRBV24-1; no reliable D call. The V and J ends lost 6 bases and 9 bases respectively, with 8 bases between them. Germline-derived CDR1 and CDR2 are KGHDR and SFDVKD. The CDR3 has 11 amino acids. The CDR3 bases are TGTGCCACCAGTTTGGGTACTGAGCAGTTCTTC. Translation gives CATSLGTEQFF.

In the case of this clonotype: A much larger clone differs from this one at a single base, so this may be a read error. The CDR3: CAISEVSSYEQYF. CDR3 DNA sequence: TGTGCCATCAGTGAGGTCTCGTCCTACGAGCAGTACTTC. The chain joins TRBV10-3 to TRBJ2-7; no clear D. Trimming removed 2 bases at V and 1 base at J, with 6 bases between. Germline values: CDR1 ENHRY, CDR2 SYGVKD. This CDR3 region has 13 residues.

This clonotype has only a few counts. The CDR3 loop is CASSFGYSNNQPQHF. The CDR3 DNA is TGTGCCAGCAGTTTTGGTTACAGCAACAATCAGCCCCAGCATTTT. V gene TRBV12-3 or TRBV12-4 combines with J gene TRBJ1-5, with no clear D. The CDR3 consists of 15 residues. V lost 3 bases to trimming and J lost 3 bases, with 12 bases between them.

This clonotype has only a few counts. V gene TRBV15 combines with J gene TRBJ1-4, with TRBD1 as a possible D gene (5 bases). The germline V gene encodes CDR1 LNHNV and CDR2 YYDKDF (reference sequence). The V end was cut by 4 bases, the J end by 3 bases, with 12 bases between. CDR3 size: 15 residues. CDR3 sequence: CATSIPGRSNEKLFF. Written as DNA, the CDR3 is TGTGCCACCAGCATTCCGGGACGGTCTAATGAAAAACTGTTTTTT.

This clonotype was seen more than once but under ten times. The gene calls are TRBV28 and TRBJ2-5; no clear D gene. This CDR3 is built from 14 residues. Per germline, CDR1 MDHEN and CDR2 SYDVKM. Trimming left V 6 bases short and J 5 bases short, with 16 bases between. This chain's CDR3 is CASSQGSTHETQYF. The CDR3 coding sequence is TGTGCCAGCAGCCAAGGATCCACACATGAGACCCAGTACTTC. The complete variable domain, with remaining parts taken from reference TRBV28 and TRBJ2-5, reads DVKVTQSSRYLVKRTGEKVFLECVQDMDHENMFWYRQDPGLGLRLIYFSYDVKMKEKGDIPEGYSVSREKKERFSLILESASTNQTSMYLCASSQGSTHETQYFGPGTRLLVL.

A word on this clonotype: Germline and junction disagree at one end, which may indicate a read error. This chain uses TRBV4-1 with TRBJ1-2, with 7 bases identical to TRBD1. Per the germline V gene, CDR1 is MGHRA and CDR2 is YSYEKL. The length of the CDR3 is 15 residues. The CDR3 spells CASGQVTTGQYGHTF. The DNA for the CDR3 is TGCGCCAGCGGCCAAGTTACGACAGGGCAGTATGGCCACACCTTC.

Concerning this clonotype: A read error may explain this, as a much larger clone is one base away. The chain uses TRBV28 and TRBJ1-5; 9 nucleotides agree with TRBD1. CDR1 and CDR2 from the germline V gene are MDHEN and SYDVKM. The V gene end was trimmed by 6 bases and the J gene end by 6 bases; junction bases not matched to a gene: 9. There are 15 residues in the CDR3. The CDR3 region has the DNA TGTGCCAGCAGCTCGGGACAGGGTACCGTTCAGCCCCAGCATTTT. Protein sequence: CASSSGQGTVQPQHF.

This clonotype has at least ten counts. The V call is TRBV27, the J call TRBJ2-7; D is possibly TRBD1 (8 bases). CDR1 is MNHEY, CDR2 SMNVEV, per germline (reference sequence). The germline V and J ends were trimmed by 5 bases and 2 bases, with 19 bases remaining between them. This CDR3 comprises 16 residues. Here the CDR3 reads CASSTGQGLIAYEQYF. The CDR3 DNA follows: TGTGCCAGCAGTACCGGACAGGGACTAATAGCCTACGAGCAGTACTTC.

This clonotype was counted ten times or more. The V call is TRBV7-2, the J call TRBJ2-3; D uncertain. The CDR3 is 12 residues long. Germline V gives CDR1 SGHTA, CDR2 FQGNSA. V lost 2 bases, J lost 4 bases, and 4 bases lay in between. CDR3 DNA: TGTGCCAGCAGCTTATTCCCAGATACGCAGTATTTT. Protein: CASSLFPDTQYF.

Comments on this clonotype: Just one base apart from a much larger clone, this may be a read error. DNA for the CDR3: TGTGCCAGCAGCCCGTTCCGGTGCGAGCAGTACTTC. Translated, it gives CASSPFRCEQYF. This chain connects TRBV12-3 or TRBV12-4 to TRBJ2-7; D unclear. The CDR3 runs 12 residues. The germline V and J ends were trimmed by 6 bases and 6 bases, with 12 bases remaining between them.

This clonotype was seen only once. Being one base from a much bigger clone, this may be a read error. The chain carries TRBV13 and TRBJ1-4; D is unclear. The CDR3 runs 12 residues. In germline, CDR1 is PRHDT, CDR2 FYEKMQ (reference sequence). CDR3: CASGLANEKLFF. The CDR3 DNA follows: TGTGCCAGCGGCTTAGCTAATGAAAAACTGTTTTTT.

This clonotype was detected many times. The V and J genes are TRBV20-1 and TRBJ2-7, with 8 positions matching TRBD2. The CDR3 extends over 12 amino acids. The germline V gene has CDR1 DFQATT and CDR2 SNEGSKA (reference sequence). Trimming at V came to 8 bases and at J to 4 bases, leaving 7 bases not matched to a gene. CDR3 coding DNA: TGCAGTAGTAGCGGGATGACTTACGAGCAGTACTTC. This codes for CSSSGMTYEQYF.

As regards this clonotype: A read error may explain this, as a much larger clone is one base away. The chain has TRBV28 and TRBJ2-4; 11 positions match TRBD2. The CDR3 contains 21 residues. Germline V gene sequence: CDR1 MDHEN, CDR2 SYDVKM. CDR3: CVSSSVHLSSGGPLAKNIQYF. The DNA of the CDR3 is TGTGTCAGCAGCTCGGTACATCTATCTAGCGGGGGGCCCTTAGCCAAAAACATTCAGTACTTC.